The T cell receptor beta chain described here comes from a study of T cell changes during pregnancy in multiple sclerosis. The table came from immunoSEQ multiplex PCR; TCRdb's copy has only in-frame clones and leaves some out. The table lists around 80,000 clones, roughly 94% of them singletons. Germline loops: CDR1 SGHNT, CDR2 YENEEA. J gave up 4 bases and V 5 bases, and 11 bases lay outside the gene matches. The CDR3 extends over 16 amino acids. The material sequenced was peripheral blood, taken before pregnancy. The sequence derives from a female donor with multiple sclerosis, enrolled in a pregnancy study. The V and J genes are TRBV11-3 and TRBJ2-3; 8 positions match TRBD2. For the CDR3, the DNA is TGTGCCAGCAGCCCCCTTTTCGGGGGGGGATCAGATACGCAGTATTTT. It is translated as CASSPLFGGGSDTQYF.